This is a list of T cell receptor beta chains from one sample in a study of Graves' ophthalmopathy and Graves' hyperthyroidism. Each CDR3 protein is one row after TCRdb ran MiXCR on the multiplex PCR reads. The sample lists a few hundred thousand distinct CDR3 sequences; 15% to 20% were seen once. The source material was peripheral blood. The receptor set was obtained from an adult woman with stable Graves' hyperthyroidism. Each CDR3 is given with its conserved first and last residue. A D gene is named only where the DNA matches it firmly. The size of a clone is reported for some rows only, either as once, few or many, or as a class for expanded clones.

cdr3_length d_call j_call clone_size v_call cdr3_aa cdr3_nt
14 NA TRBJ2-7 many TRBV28 CASSIPEGRREQYF TGTGCCAGCAGTATACCGGAGGGGAGGAGAGAGCAGTACTTC
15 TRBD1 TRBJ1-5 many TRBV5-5 CASSRSGQGNQPQHF TGTGCCAGCAGCCGCTCTGGACAGGGCAATCAGCCCCAGCATTTT
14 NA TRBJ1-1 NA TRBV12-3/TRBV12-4 CASSYSTGSAEAFF TGTGCCAGCAGTTACTCCACAGGGTCGGCTGAAGCTTTCTTT
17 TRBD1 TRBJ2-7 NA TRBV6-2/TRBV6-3 CASSYRDRDTATDEQYF TGTGCCAGCAGTTACCGTGACAGGGACACGGCTACCGACGAGCAGTACTTC
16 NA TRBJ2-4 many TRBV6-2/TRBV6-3 CASSGGGRGAKNIQYF TGTGCCAGCAGTGGCGGAGGGAGAGGGGCCAAAAACATTCAGTACTTC
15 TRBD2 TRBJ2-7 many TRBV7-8 CASSTVPGLAYEQYF TGTGCCAGCAGCACCGTTCCGGGACTAGCCTACGAGCAGTACTTC
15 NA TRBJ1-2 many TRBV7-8 CASSLALPGDYGYTF TGTGCCAGCAGCTTAGCCCTACCGGGGGACTATGGCTACACCTTC
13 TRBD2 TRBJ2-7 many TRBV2 CASLRRGRYEQYF TGTGCCAGCTTACGACGCGGGAGGTACGAGCAGTACTTC
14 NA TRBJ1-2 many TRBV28 CASSLFQELRGYTF TGTGCCAGCAGTTTATTTCAGGAATTGCGTGGCTACACCTTC
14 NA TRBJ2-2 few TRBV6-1 CASTRDQNTGELFF TGTGCCAGCACCCGGGACCAGAACACCGGGGAGCTGTTTTTT
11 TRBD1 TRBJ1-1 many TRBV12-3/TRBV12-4 CASSLGQGAFF TGTGCCAGCAGTCTCGGACAGGGAGCTTTCTTT
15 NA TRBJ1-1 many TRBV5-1 CASSLGIRGPGEAFF TGCGCCAGCAGCTTAGGGATCAGGGGTCCGGGTGAAGCTTTCTTT
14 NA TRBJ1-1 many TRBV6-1 CASTQFSGGREAFF TGTGCCAGCACTCAATTTTCTGGTGGTCGGGAAGCTTTCTTT
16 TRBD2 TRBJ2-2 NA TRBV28 CASSLSSGSWSGELFF TGTGCCAGCAGTTTATCGAGCGGGAGTTGGTCCGGGGAGCTGTTTTTT
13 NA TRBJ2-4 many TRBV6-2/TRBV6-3 CASRMGTPGFKYF TGTGCCAGCAGAATGGGGACCCCCGGGTTTAAGTACTTC
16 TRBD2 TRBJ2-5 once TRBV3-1 CASSRPGLAGEEIQYF TGTGCCAGCAGTCGACCGGGACTAGCGGGAGAAGAGATCCAGTACTTC
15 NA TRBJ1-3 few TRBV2 CASRGDTLSGNTIYF TGTGCCAGCAGGGGGGACACTCTCTCTGGAAACACCATATATTTT
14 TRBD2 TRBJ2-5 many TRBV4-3 CASTSGLADRTQYF TGCGCCAGCACCTCGGGACTAGCGGATCGGACCCAGTACTTC
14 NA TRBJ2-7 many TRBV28 CASISAGSSYEQYF TGTGCCAGCATCTCAGCGGGTAGCTCCTACGAGCAGTACTTC
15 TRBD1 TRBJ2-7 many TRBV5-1 CASSLRTGSGFEQYF TGCGCCAGCAGCTTGAGGACAGGGAGTGGCTTCGAGCAGTACTTC
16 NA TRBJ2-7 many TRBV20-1 CSARGASVYPSYEQYF TGCAGTGCTAGAGGGGCTAGCGTGTACCCATCCTACGAGCAGTACTTC
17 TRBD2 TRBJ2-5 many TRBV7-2 CASSLYQSSGRAVAQYF TGTGCCAGCAGCTTATACCAGAGTAGCGGGAGGGCCGTAGCCCAGTACTTC
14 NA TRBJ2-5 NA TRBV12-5 CASTGGGPRETEDF TGTGCTAGTACCGGTGGCGGCCCTAGAGAGACCGAGGACTTC
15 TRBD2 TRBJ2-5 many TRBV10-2 CASSGLAGSGETQYF TGCGCCAGCAGTGGACTAGCGGGATCTGGTGAGACCCAGTACTTC
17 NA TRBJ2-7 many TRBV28 CASSLTRPIPNFYEQYF TGTGCCAGCAGTTTAACCCGACCAATCCCAAATTTCTACGAGCAGTACTTC
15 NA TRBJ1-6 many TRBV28 CASSLWGAPNSPLHF TGTGCCAGCAGTTTATGGGGGGCGCCCAATTCACCCCTCCACTTT
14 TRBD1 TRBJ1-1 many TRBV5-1 CASSLETGGEMAFF TGCGCCAGCAGCTTGGAAACAGGGGGCGAGATGGCTTTCTTT
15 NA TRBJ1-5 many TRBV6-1 CASSVGWGDNQPQHF TGTGCCAGCAGTGTGGGGTGGGGGGACAATCAGCCCCAGCATTTT
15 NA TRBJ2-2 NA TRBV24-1 CAISDLSRDTGELFF TGTGCCATCAGTGATTTGTCCAGGGACACCGGGGAGCTGTTTTTT
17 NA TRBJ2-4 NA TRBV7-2 CASSLARFEGAKNIQYF TGTGCCAGCAGCTTAGCGCGGTTCGAAGGCGCCAAAAACATTCAGTACTTC
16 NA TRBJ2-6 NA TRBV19 CASTPGTLSGANVLTF TGTGCCAGTACCCCCGGGACCCTCTCTGGGGCCAACGTCCTGACTTTC
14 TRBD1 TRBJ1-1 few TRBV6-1 CASSETGRGTEAFF TGTGCCAGCAGTGAGACAGGGAGAGGGACTGAAGCTTTCTTT
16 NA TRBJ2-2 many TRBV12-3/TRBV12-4 CASILRGRVGTGELFF TGTGCCAGCATTTTACGGGGGCGCGTCGGCACCGGGGAGCTGTTTTTT
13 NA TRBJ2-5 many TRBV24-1 CATSDSWTHTQYF TGTGCCACCAGTGATTCCTGGACCCACACCCAGTACTTC
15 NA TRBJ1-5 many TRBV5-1 CASSLGSGSNQPQHF TGCGCCAGCAGCTTGGGGTCTGGCAGCAATCAGCCCCAGCATTTT
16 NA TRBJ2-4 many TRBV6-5 CASSYAAGLSKNIQYF TGTGCCAGCAGTTACGCCGCCGGTTTATCCAAAAACATTCAGTACTTC